Below are 23 T cell receptor beta chains sequenced from a single sample in a study of T cell repertoires in cytomegalovirus infection. Their target antigens are unknown. TCRdb passed the reads through MiXCR, listing each CDR3 protein once. The table lists tens of thousands of distinct CDR3 sequences, roughly 25% of them singletons. The sequencing here drew on CD8+ T cells from cultured PBMCs, taken from culture after CMV antigen stimulation. Every receptor here comes from a human donor in good health (CMV status not recorded). Some clones in this sample may be carry-over from other donors' samples.

This clonotype occurred a few times. This sequence joins TRBV11-2 and TRBJ2-7; D is possibly TRBD1 or TRBD2 (5 bases each). Germline V gene sequence: CDR1 SGHAT, CDR2 FQNNGV. The CDR3 consists of 13 residues. The V end was cut by 5 bases, the J end by 0 bases, with 8 bases between. In DNA form, the CDR3 reads TGTGCCAGCAGCGGGGACGCCTCCTACGAGCAGTACTTC. Protein sequence: CASSGDASYEQYF.

In its sample, this clonotype was seen many times. V and J are TRBV19 and TRBJ1-4; the D is unclear. The ends were cut back, 5 bases at V and 0 bases at J, with 10 bases in the middle. Looked up from germline, CDR1 is LNHDA and CDR2 is SQIVND (reference sequence). CDR3 size: 15 residues. The CDR3 nucleotides read TGTGCCAGTAGTCCCCGACGGACAACTAATGAAAAACTGTTTTTT. Translating it yields CASSPRRTTNEKLFF.

This clonotype was counted many times. The chain carries TRBV7-2 and TRBJ2-2; no reliable D call. This CDR3 is built from 12 residues. Trimming stripped 9 bases from V and 5 bases from J, with 10 bases between. Germline values: CDR1 SGHTA, CDR2 FQGNSA. This chain's CDR3 is CARQLGTGELFF. CDR3 coding DNA: TGTGCCAGACAACTGGGGACCGGGGAGCTGTTTTTT.

The genes are TRBV11-2 and TRBJ2-1; D unclear. Trimming took off 7 bases at V and 5 bases at J, with 6 bases between the two ends. Germline CDR1 reads SGHAT; CDR2 reads FQNNGV. This CDR3 has 11 amino acids. DNA for the CDR3: TGTGCCAGCATACGGGACAATGAGCAGTTCTTC. This codes for CASIRDNEQFF.

This clonotype was detected ten times or more. The V and J genes are TRBV6-1 and TRBJ1-5; no reliable D call. V gave up 1 base and J gave up 6 bases, with 10 bases separating them. This CDR3 is built from 14 residues. CDR1 is MNHNS, CDR2 SASEGT, per germline. The CDR3 nucleotides are TGTGCCAGCAGTGAAGGGTTGATGGGTCAGCCCCAGCATTTT. It encodes CASSEGLMGQPQHF.

This clonotype has more than one count but fewer than ten. The chain joins TRBV4-3 to TRBJ2-1; 10 bases align to TRBD1. This CDR3 spans 16 amino acids. The germline V gene has CDR1 LGHNA and CDR2 YSLEER. The V gene end was trimmed by 3 bases and the J gene end by 7 bases; junction bases not matched to a gene: 9. CDR3 sequence (DNA): TGCGCCAGCAGCCAGGCCAGGACAGGGGGGTTGAATGAGCAGTTCTTC. It translates to CASSQARTGGLNEQFF.

Concerning this clonotype: A much bigger clone sits one base away, suggesting this may be a read error. The chain uses TRBV28 and TRBJ2-3; D gene uncertain. Per the germline V gene, CDR1 is MDHEN and CDR2 is SYDVKM. The CDR3 is 15 residues long. The CDR3 DNA reads TGTGCCAGCAGTTTCGAACGGGCGACGGCAGATACGCTGTATTTT. Its protein is CASSFERATADTLYF.

The chain is built from TRBV2 and TRBJ2-5; 10 nucleotides align to TRBD1. Germline V gene lookup returns CDR1 SNHLY and CDR2 FYNNEI. V lost 6 bases, J lost 4 bases, and 2 bases stayed unmatched. The CDR3 is made up of 13 amino acids. The CDR3 sequence is CASRGQGGETQYF. The CDR3 nucleotides read TGTGCCAGCAGAGGACAGGGGGGAGAGACCCAGTACTTC.

V usage is TRBV10-3 and J usage is TRBJ2-2; TRBD2 matches 11 bases. The CDR3 extends over 19 amino acids. The junction had 9 bases not matched to a gene; V was cut back by 3 bases and J by 0 bases. In germline, CDR1 is ENHRY, CDR2 SYGVKD. The CDR3 loop is CAISDWRTSGSTNTGELFF. The CDR3 DNA reads as TGTGCCATCAGTGATTGGAGGACTAGCGGGTCAACGAACACCGGGGAGCTGTTTTTT.

In this sample, this clonotype turned up a few times. This chain uses TRBV6-1 with TRBJ1-5; D remains ambiguous. With 3 bases removed from V and 4 bases from J, the gap between germline ends came to 7 bases. The CDR3 sequence is 13 residues long. Looked up from germline, CDR1 is MNHNS and CDR2 is SASEGT. CDR3 loop: CASSDGWNQPQHF. The CDR3 bases are TGTGCCAGCAGTGATGGGTGGAATCAGCCCCAGCATTTT.

This rearrangement joins TRBV6-2 or TRBV6-3 to TRBJ1-5; no firm D call. The CDR3 is made up of 14 amino acids. Trimming cost V 2 bases and J 3 bases, with 8 bases left between them. In germline, CDR1 is MNHEY, CDR2 SVGEGT. CDR3 residues: CASSYDGFNQPQHF. Here the CDR3 DNA reads TGTGCCAGCAGTTACGACGGGTTCAATCAGCCCCAGCATTTT.

This clonotype was counted a few times. This rearrangement joins TRBV6-8 to TRBJ1-5; possible D gene TRBD1, 6 bases. V dropped 5 bases and J dropped 5 bases, with 13 bases sitting between them. This CDR3 has 14 residues. Germline V gene data show CDR1 as MNHGY and CDR2 as SAAAGT. The CDR3 DNA reads as TGTGCCAGCAGTGTTGACAGGATGGATCAGCCCCAGCATTTT. Its protein is CASSVDRMDQPQHF.

Comments on this clonotype: This could be a read error, since a much larger clone is one nucleotide away. J is TRBJ1-5 and V is TRBV11-2; maybe TRBD1 (5 bases). Germline V gene data show CDR1 as SGHAT and CDR2 as FQNNGV. The CDR3 extends over 14 amino acids. DNA of the CDR3: TGTGCCGGCAGCTTACAGATGGGGGATCAGCCCCAGCATTTT. Translated: CAGSLQMGDQPQHF. Together with reference TRBV11-2 and TRBJ1-5, the CDR3 gives the full variable domain: EAGVAQSPRYKIIEKRQSVAFWCNPISGHATLYWYQQILGQGPKLLIQFQNNGVVDDSQLPKDRFSAERLKGVDSTLKIQPAKLEDSAVYLCAGSLQMGDQPQHFGDGTRLSIL.

The sample holds a few counts of this clonotype. The V gene is TRBV24-1, the J gene TRBJ2-7, with 10 nucleotides matching TRBD1. CDR1 KGHDR and CDR2 SFDVKD come from the germline V gene. This CDR3 is 15 amino acids long. Losses at the gene ends were 5 bases for V and 3 bases for J; bases not matched to a gene: 6. The CDR3 DNA reads as TGTGCCACCAGTGTCGGGACAGGGGATAGCTACGAGCAGTACTTC. It is translated as CATSVGTGDSYEQYF.

The table lists this clonotype with a few counts. This rearrangement joins TRBV3-1 to TRBJ2-7, with D possibly TRBD1 on 5 matching bases. V lost 2 bases and J lost 5, with 16 bases in between. CDR3 length equals 15 residues. Looked up from germline, CDR1 is LGHDT and CDR2 is YNNKEL (reference sequence). CDR3 residues: CASSQSGAHTDEQYF. In DNA form, the CDR3 reads TGTGCCAGCAGCCAAAGTGGGGCACACACAGACGAGCAGTACTTC.

This clonotype was seen many times. The V call is TRBV7-9, the J call TRBJ2-5, with unresolved D. CDR1 SEHNR and CDR2 FQNEAQ come from the germline V gene (reference sequence). Between the trimmed V and J ends, which lost 5 bases and 4 bases, there was a span of 14 bases. There are 14 residues in the CDR3. The CDR3 DNA reads as TGTGCCAGCAGCCACCCCAGGTCTAGAGAGACCCAGTACTTC. This translates into CASSHPRSRETQYF.

This clonotype was observed many times. This rearrangement joins TRBV28 to TRBJ2-7, with TRBD1 identical over 7 bases. The CDR3 covers 15 residues. The trim removed 7 bases at V and 1 base at J, leaving 10 bases unmatched. Per germline, CDR1 MDHEN and CDR2 SYDVKM. CDR3 sequence reads: CASTLSQGNSYEQYF. The DNA for the CDR3 is TGTGCCAGCACATTGTCACAGGGGAATTCCTACGAGCAGTACTTC.

This clonotype was seen a handful of times. The V gene is TRBV28, the J gene TRBJ1-5; no reliable D call. CDR1 MDHEN and CDR2 SYDVKM come from the germline V gene. The V end was cut by 8 bases, the J end by 5 bases, with 13 bases between. CDR3 size: 13 residues. For the CDR3, the DNA is TGTGCCAGCGGGCAGTATCATGATCAGCCCCAGCATTTT. Its translation: CASGQYHDQPQHF.

CDR3 loop: CASGGGQGANSNQPQHF. The CDR3 bases are TGTGCCAGCGGCGGGGGACAGGGGGCGAATAGCAATCAGCCCCAGCATTTT. This chain connects TRBV6-5 to TRBJ1-5; TRBD1 matches at 12 bases. Losses at the gene ends were 8 bases for V and 0 bases for J; bases not matched to a gene: 8. Germline-derived CDR1 and CDR2 are MNHEY and SVGAGI. This CDR3 comprises 17 residues.

This clonotype has a count of ten or more. The rearrangement uses TRBV7-7 and TRBJ2-1; TRBD1 might be the D (5 bases). Germline V CDR1 and CDR2: SSHAT, FNYEAQ (reference sequence). The CDR3 spans 14 residues. The V and J ends lost 4 bases and 5 bases respectively, with 12 bases between them. Written as DNA, the CDR3 is TGTGCCAGCAGCTGGTCACAGGACAACAATGAGCAGTTCTTC. It is translated as CASSWSQDNNEQFF.

As concerns this clonotype: One base away lies a much larger clone, so this may be a sequencing read error. The rearrangement joins TRBV6-6 to TRBJ2-1, with 8 nucleotides matching TRBD1. CDR3 length: 18 amino acids. Germline values: CDR1 MNHNY, CDR2 SVGAGI (reference sequence). The CDR3 reads CASTQSGGVGSSYNELFF. The CDR3, as DNA: TGTGCCAGCACCCAGTCAGGGGGCGTGGGGTCCTCCTACAATGAGCTGTTCTTC.

This clonotype was seen repeatedly, ten times or more. This chain links TRBV7-9 with TRBJ1-5; tentatively, D is TRBD1 (6 bases). The CDR3 is 14 amino acids. Trimming shortened V by 1 base and J by 6 bases, and 10 bases separated the two germline ends. Germline CDR1 reads SEHNR; CDR2 reads FQNEAQ (reference sequence). The CDR3 coding sequence is TGTGCCAGCAGCTTAGATGGGGGCGGTCAGCCCCAGCATTTT. It codes for CASSLDGGGQPQHF.

The chain recombines TRBV19 with TRBJ1-2, with 9 nucleotides matching TRBD1. This CDR3 region has 15 residues. V shed 6 bases and J 2 bases; nucleotides not matched to a gene: 7. From germline, CDR1 is LNHDA and CDR2 SQIVND (reference sequence). The CDR3 nucleotides read TGTGCCAGTAGAGTGGGACAGGGTGAAAACTATGGCTACACCTTC. Translated, it gives CASRVGQGENYGYTF.